This T cell receptor beta chain is from a study of human T cells and chemical hapten exposure. As to time point: pre-sensitization, week 0. Treatment denoted: therapeutic diphenylcyclopropenone sensitization with weekly scalp DPC. Each CDR3 protein is one row after TCRdb ran MiXCR on the RACE reads. In the table there are 89,000 or so distinct CDR3 sequences, roughly 8.5% of which are singletons. This clonotype was counted ten times or more. Germline CDR1 and CDR2: SGHVS and FQNEAQ. The CDR3 loop spans 14 amino acids. V dropped 5 bases and J dropped 2 bases, with 12 bases sitting between them. The sequencing here drew on whole blood, taken in connection with sensitization to the hapten diphenylcyclopropenone (DPC). The TCR originated in a man aged 35 to 55 with alopecia areata. Some clones in this sample may be carry-over from other donors' samples. The chain recombines TRBV7-8 with TRBJ1-2; D unresolved. The CDR3 DNA reads as TGTGCCAGCAGCCGGGCCGGGGAGAACTATGGCTACACCTTC. Translated, it gives CASSRAGENYGYTF. Full variable domain (missing parts from reference TRBV7-8 and TRBJ1-2): GAGVSQSPRYKVAKRGQDVALRCDPISGHVSLFWYQQALGQGPEFLTYFQNEAQLDKSGLPSDRFFAERPEGSVSTLKIQRTQQEDSAVYLCASSRAGENYGYTFGSGTRLTVV.